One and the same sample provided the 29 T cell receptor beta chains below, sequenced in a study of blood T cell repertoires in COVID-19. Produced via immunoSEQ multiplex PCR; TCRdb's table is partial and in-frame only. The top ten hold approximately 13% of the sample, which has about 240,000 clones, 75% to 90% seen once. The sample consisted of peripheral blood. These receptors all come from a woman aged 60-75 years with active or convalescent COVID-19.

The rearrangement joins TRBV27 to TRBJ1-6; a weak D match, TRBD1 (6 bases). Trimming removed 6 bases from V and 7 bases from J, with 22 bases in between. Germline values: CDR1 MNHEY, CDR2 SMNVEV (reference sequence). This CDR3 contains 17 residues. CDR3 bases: TGTGCCAGCAGCCGAAGGCGGGGGGACATTGGGAATTCACCCCTCCACTTT. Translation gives CASSRRRGDIGNSPLHF.

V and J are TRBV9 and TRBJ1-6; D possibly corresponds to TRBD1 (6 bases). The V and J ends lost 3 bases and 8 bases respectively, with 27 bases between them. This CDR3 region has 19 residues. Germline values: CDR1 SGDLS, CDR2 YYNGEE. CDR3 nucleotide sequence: TGTGCCAGCAGCGGCCGAGGGGAGGGACATCCGCTCGAGGATTCACCCCTCCACTTT. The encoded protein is CASSGRGEGHPLEDSPLHF.

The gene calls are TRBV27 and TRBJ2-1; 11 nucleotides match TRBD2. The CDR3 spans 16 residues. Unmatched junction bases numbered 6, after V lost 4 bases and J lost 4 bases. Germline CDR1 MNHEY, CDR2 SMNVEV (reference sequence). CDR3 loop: CASSSIAGGPYNEQFF. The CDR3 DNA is TGTGCCAGCAGTTCCATAGCGGGGGGGCCTTACAATGAGCAGTTCTTC.

Here the CDR3 DNA reads TGTGCCAGTAGTATAGTGACAGGGGGCACAGATACGCAGTATTTT. This sequence encodes CASSIVTGGTDTQYF. The chain couples TRBV19 to TRBJ2-3; 8 positions match TRBD1. The V segment lost 1 base and the J segment 1 base; nucleotides outside the gene matches: 1. CDR1 is LNHDA, CDR2 SQIVND, per germline (reference sequence). The CDR3 length is 15 residues.

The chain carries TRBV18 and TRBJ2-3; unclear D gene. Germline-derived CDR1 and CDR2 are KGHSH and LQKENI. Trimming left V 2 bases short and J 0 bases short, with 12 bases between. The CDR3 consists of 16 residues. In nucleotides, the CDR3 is TGTGCCAGCTCACCAGCTCGCCAGTATAGCACAGATACGCAGTATTTT. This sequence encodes CASSPARQYSTDTQYF.

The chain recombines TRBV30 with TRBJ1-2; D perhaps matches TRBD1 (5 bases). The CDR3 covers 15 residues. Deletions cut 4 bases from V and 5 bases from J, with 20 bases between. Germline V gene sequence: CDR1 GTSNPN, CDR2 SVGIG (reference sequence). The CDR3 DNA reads TGTGCCTGGAAGAGTGATCAGGGCTTTTCTTATGGCTACACCTTC. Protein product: CAWKSDQGFSYGYTF. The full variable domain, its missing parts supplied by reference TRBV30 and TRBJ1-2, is SQTIHQWPATLVQPVGSPLSLECTVEGTSNPNLYWYRQAAGRGLQLLFYSVGIGQISSEVPQNLSASRPQDRQFILSSKKLLLSDSGFYLCAWKSDQGFSYGYTFGSGTRLTVV.

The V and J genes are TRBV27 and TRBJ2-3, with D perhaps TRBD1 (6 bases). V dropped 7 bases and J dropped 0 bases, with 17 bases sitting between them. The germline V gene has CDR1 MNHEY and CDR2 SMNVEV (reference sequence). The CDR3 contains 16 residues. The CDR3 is CASKAWGLPSTDTQYF. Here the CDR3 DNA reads TGTGCCAGCAAGGCCTGGGGGCTCCCTAGCACAGATACGCAGTATTTT.

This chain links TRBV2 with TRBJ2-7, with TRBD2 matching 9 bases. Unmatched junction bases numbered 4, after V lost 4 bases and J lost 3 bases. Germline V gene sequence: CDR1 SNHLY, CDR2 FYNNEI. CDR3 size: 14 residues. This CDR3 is CASSASGMSYEQYF. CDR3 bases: TGTGCCAGCAGTGCTAGCGGGATGAGCTACGAGCAGTACTTC. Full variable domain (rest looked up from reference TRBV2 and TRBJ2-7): EPEVTQTPSHQVTQMGQEVILRCVPISNHLYFYWYRQILGQKVEFLVSFYNNEISEKSEIFDDQFSVERPDGSNFTLKIRSTKLEDSAMYFCASSASGMSYEQYFGPGTRLTVT.

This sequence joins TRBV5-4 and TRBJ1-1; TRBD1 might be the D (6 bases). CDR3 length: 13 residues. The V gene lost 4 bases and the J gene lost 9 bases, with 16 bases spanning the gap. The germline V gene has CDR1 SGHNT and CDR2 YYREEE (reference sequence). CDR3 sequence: CASSERTASQAFF. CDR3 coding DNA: TGTGCCAGCAGCGAAAGGACAGCAAGTCAAGCTTTCTTT.

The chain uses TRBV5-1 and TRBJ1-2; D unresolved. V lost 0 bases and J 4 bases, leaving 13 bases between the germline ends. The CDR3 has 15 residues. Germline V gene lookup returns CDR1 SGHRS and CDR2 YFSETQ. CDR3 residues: CASSLGDNIGYGYTF. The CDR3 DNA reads TGCGCCAGCAGCTTGGGTGACAACATAGGCTATGGCTACACCTTC.

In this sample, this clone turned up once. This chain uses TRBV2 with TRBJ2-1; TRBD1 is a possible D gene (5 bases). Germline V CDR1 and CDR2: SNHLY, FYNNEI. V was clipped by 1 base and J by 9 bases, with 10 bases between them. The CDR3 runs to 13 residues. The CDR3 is CASSEGRVGEQFF. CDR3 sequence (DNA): TGTGCCAGCAGTGAAGGCAGGGTGGGTGAGCAGTTCTTC.

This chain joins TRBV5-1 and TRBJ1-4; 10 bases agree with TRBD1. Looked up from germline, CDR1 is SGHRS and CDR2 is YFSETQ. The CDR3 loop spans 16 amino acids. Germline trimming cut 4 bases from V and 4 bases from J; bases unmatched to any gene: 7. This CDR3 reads CASSGTGTGVNEKLFF. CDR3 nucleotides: TGCGCCAGCAGCGGGACCGGGACAGGGGTTAATGAAAAACTGTTTTTT. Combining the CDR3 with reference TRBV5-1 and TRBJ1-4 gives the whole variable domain KAGVTQTPRYLIKTRGQQVTLSCSPISGHRSVSWYQQTPGQGLQFLFEYFSETQRNKGNFPGRFSGRQFSNSRSEMNVSTLELGDSALYLCASSGTGTGVNEKLFFGSGTQLSVL.

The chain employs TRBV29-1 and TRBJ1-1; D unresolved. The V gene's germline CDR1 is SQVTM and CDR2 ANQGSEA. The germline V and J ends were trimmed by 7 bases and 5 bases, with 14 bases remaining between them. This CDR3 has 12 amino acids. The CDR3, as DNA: TGCAGCGGGCAGTCGGGTGAAACTGAAGCTTTCTTT. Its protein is CSGQSGETEAFF.

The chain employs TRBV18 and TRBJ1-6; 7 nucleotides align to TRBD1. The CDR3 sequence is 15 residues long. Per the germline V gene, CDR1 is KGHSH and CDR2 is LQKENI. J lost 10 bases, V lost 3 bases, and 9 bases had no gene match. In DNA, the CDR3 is TGTGCCAGCTCACCTTTACAGGGGACCGTATCACCCCTCCACTTT. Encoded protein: CASSPLQGTVSPLHF. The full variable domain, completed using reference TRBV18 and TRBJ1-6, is NAGVMQNPRHLVRRRGQEARLRCSPMKGHSHVYWYRQLPEEGLKFMVYLQKENIIDESGMPKERFSAEFPKEGPSILRIQQVVRGDSAAYFCASSPLQGTVSPLHFGNGTRLTVT.

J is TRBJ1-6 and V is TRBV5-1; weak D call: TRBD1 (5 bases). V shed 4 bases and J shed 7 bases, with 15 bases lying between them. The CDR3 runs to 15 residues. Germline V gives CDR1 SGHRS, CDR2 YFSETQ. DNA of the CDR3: TGCGCCAGCAGCCCGGACGCAGGGCTCAATTCACCCCTCCACTTT. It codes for CASSPDAGLNSPLHF.

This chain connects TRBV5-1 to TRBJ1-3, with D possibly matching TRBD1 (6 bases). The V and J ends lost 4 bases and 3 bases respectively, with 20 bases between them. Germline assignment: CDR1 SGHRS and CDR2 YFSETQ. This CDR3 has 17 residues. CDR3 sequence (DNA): TGCGCCAGCAGCCCTGGGGCAGGGGACAACCTTGGAAACACCATATATTTT. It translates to CASSPGAGDNLGNTIYF.

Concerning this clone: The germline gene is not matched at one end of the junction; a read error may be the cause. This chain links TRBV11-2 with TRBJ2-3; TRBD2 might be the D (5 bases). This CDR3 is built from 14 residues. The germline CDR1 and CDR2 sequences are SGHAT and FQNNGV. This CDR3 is CASSLNPSRDTQYF. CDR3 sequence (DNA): TGTGCCAGCAGCTTAAATCCTAGCAGAGATACGCAGTATTTT.

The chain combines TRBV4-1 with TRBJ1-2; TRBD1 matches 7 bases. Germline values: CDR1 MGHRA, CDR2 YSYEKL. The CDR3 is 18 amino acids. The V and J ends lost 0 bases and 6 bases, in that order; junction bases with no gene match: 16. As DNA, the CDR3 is TGCGCCAGCAGCCAAGACCCCACCACCAGGGGGATCGGAGATGGCTACACCTTC. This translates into CASSQDPTTRGIGDGYTF.

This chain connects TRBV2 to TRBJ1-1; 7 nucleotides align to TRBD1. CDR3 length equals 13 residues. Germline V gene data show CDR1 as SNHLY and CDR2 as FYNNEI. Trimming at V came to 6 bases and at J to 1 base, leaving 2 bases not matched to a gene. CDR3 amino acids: CASRRTGNTEAFF. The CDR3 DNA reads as TGTGCCAGCAGGCGGACAGGGAACACTGAAGCTTTCTTT.

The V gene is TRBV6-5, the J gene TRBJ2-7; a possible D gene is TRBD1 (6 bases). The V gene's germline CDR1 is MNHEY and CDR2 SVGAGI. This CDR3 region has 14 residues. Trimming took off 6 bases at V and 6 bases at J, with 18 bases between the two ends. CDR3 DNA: TGTGCCAGCAGAACCGGTACAGGGACGCGCGAGCAGTACTTC. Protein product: CASRTGTGTREQYF.

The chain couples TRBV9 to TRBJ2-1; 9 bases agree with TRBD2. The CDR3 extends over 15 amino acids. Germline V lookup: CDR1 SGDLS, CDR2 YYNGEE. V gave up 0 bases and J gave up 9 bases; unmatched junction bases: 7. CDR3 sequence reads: CASSVVDSGGAEQFF. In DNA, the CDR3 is TGTGCCAGCAGCGTAGTTGATAGCGGGGGAGCTGAGCAGTTCTTC.

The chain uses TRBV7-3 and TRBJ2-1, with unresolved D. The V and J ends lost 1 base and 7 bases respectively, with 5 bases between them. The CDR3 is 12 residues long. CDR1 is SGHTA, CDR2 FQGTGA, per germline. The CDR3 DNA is TGTGCCAGCAGCTTAATCGGGAATGAGCAGTTCTTC. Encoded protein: CASSLIGNEQFF.

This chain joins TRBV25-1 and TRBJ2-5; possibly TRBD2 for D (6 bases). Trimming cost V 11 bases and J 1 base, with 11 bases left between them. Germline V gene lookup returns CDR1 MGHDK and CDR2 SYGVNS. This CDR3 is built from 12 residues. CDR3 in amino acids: CAVRLGQETQYF. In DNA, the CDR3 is TGTGCCGTTAGACTAGGCCAAGAGACCCAGTACTTC.

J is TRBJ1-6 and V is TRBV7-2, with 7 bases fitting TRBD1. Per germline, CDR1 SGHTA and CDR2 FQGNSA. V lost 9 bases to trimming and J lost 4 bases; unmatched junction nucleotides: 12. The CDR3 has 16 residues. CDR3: CASGGDRTLYNSPLHF. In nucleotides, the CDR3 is TGTGCCAGTGGAGGGGACAGAACCCTGTATAATTCACCCCTCCACTTT. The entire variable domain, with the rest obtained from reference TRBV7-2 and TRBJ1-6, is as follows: GAGVSQSPSNKVTEKGKDVELRCDPISGHTALYWYRQSLGQGLEFLIYFQGNSAPDKSGLPSDRFSAERTGGSVSTLTIQRTQQEDSAVYLCASGGDRTLYNSPLHFGNGTRLTVT.

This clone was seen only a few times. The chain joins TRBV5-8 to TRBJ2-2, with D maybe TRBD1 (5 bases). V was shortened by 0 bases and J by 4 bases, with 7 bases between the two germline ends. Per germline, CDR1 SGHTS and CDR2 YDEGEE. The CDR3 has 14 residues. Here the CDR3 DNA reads TGTGCCAGCAGCTTGGGACAGCCCACCGGGGAGCTGTTTTTT. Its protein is CASSLGQPTGELFF. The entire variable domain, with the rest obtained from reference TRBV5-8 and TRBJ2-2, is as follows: EAGVTQSPTHLIKTRGQQATLRCSPISGHTSVYWYQQALGLGLQFLLWYDEGEERNRGNFPPRFSGRQFPNYSSELNVNALELEDSALYLCASSLGQPTGELFFGEGSRLTVL.

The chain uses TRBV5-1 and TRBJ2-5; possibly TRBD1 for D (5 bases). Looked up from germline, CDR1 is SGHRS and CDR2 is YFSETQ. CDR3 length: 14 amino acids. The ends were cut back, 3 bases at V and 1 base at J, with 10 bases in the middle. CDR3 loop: CASSSDSIQETQYF. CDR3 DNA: TGCGCCAGCAGCTCCGACAGTATCCAAGAGACCCAGTACTTC.

As DNA, the CDR3 is TGTGCCAGCAGCGGACGGAGGGAACTCTATGGCTACACCTTC. Protein: CASSGRRELYGYTF. V and J are TRBV6-5 and TRBJ1-2; no clear D. The CDR3 spans 14 residues. Germline lookup yields CDR1 MNHEY and CDR2 SVGAGI. Trimming took 6 bases from V and 4 from J, leaving 15 bases between them.

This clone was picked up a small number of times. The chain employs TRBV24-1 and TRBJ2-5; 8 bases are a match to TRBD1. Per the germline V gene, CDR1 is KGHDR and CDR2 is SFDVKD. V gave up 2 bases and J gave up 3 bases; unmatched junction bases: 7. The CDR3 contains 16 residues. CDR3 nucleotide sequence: TGTGCCACCAGTGATTCAAGACAGGGGAAGGAAGAGACCCAGTACTTC. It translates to CATSDSRQGKEETQYF.

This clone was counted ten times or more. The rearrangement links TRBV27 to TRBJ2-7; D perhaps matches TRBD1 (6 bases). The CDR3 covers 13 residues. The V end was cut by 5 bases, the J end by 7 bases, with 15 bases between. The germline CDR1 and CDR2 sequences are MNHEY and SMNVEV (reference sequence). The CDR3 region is CASSLNRDGEQYF. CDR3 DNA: TGTGCCAGCAGTCTTAACAGGGATGGGGAGCAGTACTTC.